The clone carrying this T cell receptor (beta chain) occurred a few times. The antigen is undetermined. An end of the junction does not agree with germline; a read error may underlie this. There are 13 residues in the CDR3. Looked up from germline, CDR1 is SNHLY and CDR2 is FYNNEI. Individual cDNA molecules in this library carried unique molecular identifiers. MiXCR, applied by TCRdb to the RACE reads, yields one record per CDR3 protein. Among fewer than 100,000 distinct CDR3 sequences listed, about 8.6% were seen once. The data derive from a study of human T cells and chemical hapten exposure. Looking at the study overall: TCR yields per sample varied, mainly owing to small pooled library volume differences. Study-wide results and caveats: TCRs exceeding 1 in 1000 frequency stayed unchanged with DPC sensitization.

Time point: healthy volunteer bleed at 6 weeks. Before extraction, the whole blood was not fractionated, and total RNA was taken from it. J is TRBJ1-5 and V is TRBV2; weak D call: TRBD1 (6 bases). The source material was whole blood. The sequence was collected from a female donor in good health. Some clones in this sample may be carry-over from other donors' samples. As DNA, the CDR3 is TGTGCCAGCAGTGCAGGGGTCGAGCAGCCCCAGAATTTT. This encodes CASSAGVEQPQNF.